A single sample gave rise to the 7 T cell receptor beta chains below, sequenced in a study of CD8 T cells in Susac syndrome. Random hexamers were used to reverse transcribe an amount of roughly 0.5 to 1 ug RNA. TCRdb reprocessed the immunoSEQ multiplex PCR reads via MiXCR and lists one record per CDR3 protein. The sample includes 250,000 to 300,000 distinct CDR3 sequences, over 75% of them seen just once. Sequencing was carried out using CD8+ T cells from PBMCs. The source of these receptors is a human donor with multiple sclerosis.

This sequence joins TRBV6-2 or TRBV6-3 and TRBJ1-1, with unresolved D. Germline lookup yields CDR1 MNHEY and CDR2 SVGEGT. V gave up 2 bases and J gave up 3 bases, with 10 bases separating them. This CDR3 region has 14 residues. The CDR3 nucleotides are TGTGCCAGCAGTTACCCTATGGGCTACACTGAAGCTTTCTTT. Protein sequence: CASSYPMGYTEAFF.

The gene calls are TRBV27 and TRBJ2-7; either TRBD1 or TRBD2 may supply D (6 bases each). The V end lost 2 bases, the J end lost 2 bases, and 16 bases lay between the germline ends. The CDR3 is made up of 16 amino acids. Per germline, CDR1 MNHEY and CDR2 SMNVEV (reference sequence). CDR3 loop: CASSLVPRGTTYEQYF. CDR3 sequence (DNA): TGTGCCAGCAGTTTAGTCCCACGGGGGACAACCTACGAGCAGTACTTC.

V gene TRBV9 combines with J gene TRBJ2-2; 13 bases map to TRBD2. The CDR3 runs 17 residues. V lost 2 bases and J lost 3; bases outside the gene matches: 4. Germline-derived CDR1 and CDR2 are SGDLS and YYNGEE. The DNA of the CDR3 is TGTGCCAGCAGCGTGGGTACTAGCGGGGGGGACACCGGGGAGCTGTTTTTT. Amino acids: CASSVGTSGGDTGELFF.

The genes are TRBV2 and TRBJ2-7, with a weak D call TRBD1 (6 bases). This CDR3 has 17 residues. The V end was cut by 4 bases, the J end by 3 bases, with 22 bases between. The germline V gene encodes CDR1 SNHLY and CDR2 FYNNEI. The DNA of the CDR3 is TGTGCCAGCAGTGGGGGAACCCGGGACACACGCTACTACGAGCAGTACTTC. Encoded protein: CASSGGTRDTRYYEQYF.

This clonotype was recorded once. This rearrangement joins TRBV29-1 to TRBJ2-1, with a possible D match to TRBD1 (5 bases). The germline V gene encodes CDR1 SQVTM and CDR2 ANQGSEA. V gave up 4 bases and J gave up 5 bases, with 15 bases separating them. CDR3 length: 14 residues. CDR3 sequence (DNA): TGCAGCGTTGTTGACCAGGGTCAGGACAATGAGCAGTTCTTC. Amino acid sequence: CSVVDQGQDNEQFF.

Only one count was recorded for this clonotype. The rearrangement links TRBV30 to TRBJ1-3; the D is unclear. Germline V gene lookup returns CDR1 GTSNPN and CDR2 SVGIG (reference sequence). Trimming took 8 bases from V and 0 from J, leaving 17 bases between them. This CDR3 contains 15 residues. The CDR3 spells CANGADGYSGNTIYF. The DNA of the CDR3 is TGTGCCAATGGAGCGGACGGTTACTCTGGAAACACCATATATTTT.

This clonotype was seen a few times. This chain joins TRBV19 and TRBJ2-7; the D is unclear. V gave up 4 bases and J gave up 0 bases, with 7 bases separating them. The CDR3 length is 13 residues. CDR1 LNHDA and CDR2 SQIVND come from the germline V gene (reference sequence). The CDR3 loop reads CASSTDPSYEQYF. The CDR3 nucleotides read TGTGCCAGTAGTACGGATCCCTCCTACGAGCAGTACTTC. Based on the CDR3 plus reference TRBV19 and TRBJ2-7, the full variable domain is DGGITQSPKYLFRKEGQNVTLSCEQNLNHDAMYWYRQDPGQGLRLIYYSQIVNDFQKGDIAEGYSVSREKKESFPLTVTSAQKNPTAFYLCASSTDPSYEQYFGPGTRLTVT.